This T cell receptor beta chain was recorded in a study of cytomegalovirus exposure and HLA in healthy donors. The V end was cut by 1 base, the J end by 9 bases, with 10 bases between. This CDR3 spans 13 amino acids. Germline V lookup: CDR1 KGHSH, CDR2 LQKENI. The PCR had 60 Vbeta and 13 Jbeta primers. This table comes from immunoSEQ multiplex PCR, and its TCRdb copy is limited to in-frame clones, with some not included. The table has 120,000 or so clones, more than 60% seen once. Healthy bone marrow donors supplied every sample. The receptor's source is a man aged 25 to 45 in good health and CMV-seronegative. The V and J genes are TRBV18 and TRBJ2-1; possibly TRBD2 for D (6 bases). Sequenced material: PBMCs. CDR3 amino acids: CASSPRRDGEQFF. As DNA, the CDR3 is TGTGCCAGCTCACCACGGAGGGACGGTGAGCAGTTCTTC.